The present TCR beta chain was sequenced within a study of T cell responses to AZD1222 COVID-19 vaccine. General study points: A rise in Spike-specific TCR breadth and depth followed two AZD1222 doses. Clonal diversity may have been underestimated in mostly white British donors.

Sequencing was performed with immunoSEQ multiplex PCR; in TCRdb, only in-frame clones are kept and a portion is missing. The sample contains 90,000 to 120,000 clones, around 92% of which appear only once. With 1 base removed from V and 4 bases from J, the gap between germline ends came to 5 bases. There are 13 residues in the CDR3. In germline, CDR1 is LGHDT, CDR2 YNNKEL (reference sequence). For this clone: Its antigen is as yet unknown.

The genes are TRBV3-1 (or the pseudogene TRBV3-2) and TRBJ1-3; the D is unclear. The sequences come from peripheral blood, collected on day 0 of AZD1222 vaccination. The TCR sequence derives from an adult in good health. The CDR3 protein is CASSQVSGNTIYF. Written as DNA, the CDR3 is TGTGCCAGCAGCCAAGTTTCCGGAAACACCATATATTTT.